This entry features one T cell receptor (beta chain) sequence. Its specificity is unknown. A multiplex PCR was run with 60 Vbeta primers and 13 Jbeta primers. Method: immunoSEQ multiplex PCR; TCRdb's copy keeps in-frame clones and lacks some. The sample carries around 120,000 clones, around three quarters recorded once. This record comes from a study of cytomegalovirus exposure and HLA in healthy donors. This CDR3 contains 15 residues. With 1 base clipped from V and 3 bases from J, the junction kept 3 bases outside the gene matches. Germline CDR1 is MNHEY and CDR2 is SVGAGI. Study-wide points: A later analysis linked some 17,000 TCR beta sequences to HLA alleles at 0.05 false discovery rate. Clonal expansion, a later analysis showed, was greater in HLA-associated TCR beta chains than in equally common others. Among CMV-associated TCR beta chains, most appeared HLA-restricted in a later analysis. Some TCR beta chains (about 180 of them) were listed as cytomegalovirus-associated.

The sequenced sample consisted of PBMCs. The genes are TRBV6-5 and TRBJ2-5, with 9 bases identical to TRBD2. The sequence was collected from a man aged 25-45 years in good health and CMV-seropositive. CDR3 DNA: TGTGCCAGCAGTTACTTTTTAGCGGGAGAAGAGACCCAGTACTTC. Translated, it gives CASSYFLAGEETQYF.